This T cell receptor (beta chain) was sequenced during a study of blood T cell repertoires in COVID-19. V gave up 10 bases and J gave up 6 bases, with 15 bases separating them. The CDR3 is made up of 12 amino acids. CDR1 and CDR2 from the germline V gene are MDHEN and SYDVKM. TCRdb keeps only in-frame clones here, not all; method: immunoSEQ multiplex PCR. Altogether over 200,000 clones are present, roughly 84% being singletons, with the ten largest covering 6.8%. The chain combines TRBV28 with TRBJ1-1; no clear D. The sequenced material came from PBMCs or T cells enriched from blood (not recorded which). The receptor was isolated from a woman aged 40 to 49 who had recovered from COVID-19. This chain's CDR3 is CATHLRGSEAFF. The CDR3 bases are TGTGCCACCCATCTCCGAGGATCTGAAGCTTTCTTT.